The 5 T cell receptor beta chains given below trace back to one sample, sequenced in a study of T cell clonotyping in hematopoietic cell transplantation. Some clones are missing from TCRdb's copy, which holds only in-frame ones; the method was immunoSEQ multiplex PCR. The data contain 15,000 to 20,000 clones, 80% to 95% of them singletons. The sample consisted of peripheral blood mononuclear cells. These receptors were collected from a man in his forties in good health. Some clones in this sample may be carry-over from other donors' samples.

The chain carries TRBV30 and TRBJ2-5; 9 nucleotides agree with TRBD1. The CDR3 is 14 residues long. CDR1 is GTSNPN and CDR2 is SVGIG in the germline V gene (reference sequence). V lost 3 bases to trimming and J lost 5 bases; unmatched junction nucleotides: 7. Here the CDR3 reads CAWSQGTGSETQYF. The CDR3 DNA reads as TGTGCCTGGAGCCAAGGGACAGGGTCCGAGACCCAGTACTTC.

To note about this clone: At one end the junction does not follow the germline gene, possibly because of a read error. The chain combines TRBV6-1 with TRBJ2-7; 13 nucleotides line up with TRBD2. Germline CDR1 MNHNS, CDR2 SASEGT. The CDR3 length is 14 residues. CDR3 protein: CASSPEPGLAGPRF. The DNA for the CDR3 is TGTGCCAGCAGTCCCGAACCGGGACTAGCGGGGCCTCGGTTC.

The V and J genes are TRBV7-2 and TRBJ2-2, with D perhaps TRBD1 (6 bases). There are 17 residues in the CDR3. The ends were cut back, 5 bases at V and 1 base at J, with 17 bases in the middle. The germline CDR1 and CDR2 sequences are SGHTA and FQGNSA. CDR3 DNA sequence: TGTGCCAGCAGCCACAAGGACAGACCACTGAACACCGGGGAGCTGTTTTTT. Translated, it gives CASSHKDRPLNTGELFF.

This chain connects TRBV4-1 to TRBJ1-1; D call uncertain. V was cut by 1 base and J by 3 bases, with 18 bases left in between. Germline values: CDR1 MGHRA, CDR2 YSYEKL. This CDR3 has 17 amino acids. Written as DNA, the CDR3 is TGCGCCAGCAGCCAAGCTCCGCGCGACCTCCCCGACACTGAAGCTTTCTTT. Its translation: CASSQAPRDLPDTEAFF.

The chain combines TRBV5-1 with TRBJ1-6; 8 bases line up with TRBD1. Germline assignment: CDR1 SGHRS and CDR2 YFSETQ. The junction had 7 bases not matched to a gene; V was cut back by 4 bases and J by 10 bases. The CDR3 runs to 14 residues. The CDR3 bases are TGCGCCAGCAGCCGGACAGGGAGCGGGTCACCCCTCCACTTT. Translated, it gives CASSRTGSGSPLHF.